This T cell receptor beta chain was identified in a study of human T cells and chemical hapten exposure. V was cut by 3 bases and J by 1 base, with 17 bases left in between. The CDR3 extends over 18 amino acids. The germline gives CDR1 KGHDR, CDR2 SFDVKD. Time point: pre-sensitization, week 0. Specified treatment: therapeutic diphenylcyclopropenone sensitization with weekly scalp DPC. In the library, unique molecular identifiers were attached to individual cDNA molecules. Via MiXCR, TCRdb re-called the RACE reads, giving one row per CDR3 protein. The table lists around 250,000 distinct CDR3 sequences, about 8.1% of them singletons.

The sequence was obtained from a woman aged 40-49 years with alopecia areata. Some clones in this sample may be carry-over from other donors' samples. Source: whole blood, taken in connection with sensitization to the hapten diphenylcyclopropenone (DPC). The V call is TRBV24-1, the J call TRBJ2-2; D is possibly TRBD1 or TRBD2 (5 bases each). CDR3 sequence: CATSDTGPRGKNTGELFF. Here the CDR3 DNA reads TGTGCCACCAGTGATACGGGACCCCGGGGAAAGAACACCGGGGAGCTGTTTTTT.